This entry lists 19 T cell receptor beta chains sequenced from one sample in a study of blood T cell repertoires in COVID-19. Generated by immunoSEQ multiplex PCR, the TCRdb table keeps only in-frame clones and is missing some. The table lists 200,000 to 300,000 clones, nearly 90% of them singletons, with 3% to 3.5% in the top ten. The sequenced sample consisted of peripheral blood. These receptors were obtained from a man younger than 30 with active or convalescent COVID-19.

CDR3 bases: TGTGCCAGCAGTTTACTTGGACTAGCGGGAGGCTCCTACGAGCAGTACTTC. Its protein product is CASSLLGLAGGSYEQYF. The chain has TRBV28 and TRBJ2-7; 14 nucleotides agree with TRBD2. Germline V gives CDR1 MDHEN, CDR2 SYDVKM. After removal of 2 bases from V and 0 bases from J, the junction contained 3 bases not matched to a gene. The CDR3 is 17 residues long.

With regard to this clone: In the same sample, other DNA sequences code for this CDR3. The rearrangement joins TRBV9 to TRBJ2-3, with 9 bases aligning to TRBD2. Germline V gene lookup returns CDR1 SGDLS and CDR2 YYNGEE. V was pared by 0 bases and J by 3 bases, with 2 bases of the junction left unmatched. The CDR3 is made up of 15 amino acids. CDR3 coding DNA: TGTGCCAGCAGCGTAGGCCTAGCGGGAACAGATACGCAGTATTTT. This translates into CASSVGLAGTDTQYF.

The rearrangement uses TRBV4-2 and TRBJ2-2; TRBD2 agrees at 12 bases. V lost 4 bases and J lost 7; bases outside the gene matches: 13. CDR1 LGHNA and CDR2 YNFKEQ come from the germline V gene. The CDR3 is 18 amino acids. The CDR3 protein is CASSRAGGLAGPGGELFF. The CDR3, as DNA: TGTGCCAGCAGCCGCGCTGGGGGACTAGCGGGCCCGGGCGGGGAGCTGTTTTTT.

This sequence joins TRBV2 and TRBJ2-7; TRBD1 is a possible D gene (5 bases). V was shortened by 6 bases and J by 3 bases, with 12 bases between the two germline ends. This CDR3 is built from 13 residues. From germline, CDR1 is SNHLY and CDR2 FYNNEI. CDR3 protein: CASRGRGIYEQYF. CDR3 nucleotides: TGTGCCAGCAGGGGAAGGGGAATCTACGAGCAGTACTTC.

This clone was picked up one time. The germline gene is not matched at one end of the junction; a read error may be the cause. The chain links TRBV3-1 (or the pseudogene TRBV3-2) to TRBJ1-2; no firm D call. The CDR3 has 9 residues. Germline CDR1 LGHDT, CDR2 YNNKEL (reference sequence). The CDR3 region has the DNA TGTGCCAGCAGCCCTATCGGGGCCTTC. It encodes CASSPIGAF.

This chain joins TRBV27 and TRBJ1-6, with a weak D call TRBD1 (6 bases). V lost 5 bases to trimming and J lost 0 bases, with 17 bases between them. The CDR3 length is 18 residues. Germline CDR1 is MNHEY and CDR2 is SMNVEV (reference sequence). DNA of the CDR3: TGTGCCAGCAGTGGAATGACAGGACCGAGCTCCTATAATTCACCCCTCCACTTT. Translating gives CASSGMTGPSSYNSPLHF.

The chain carries TRBV2 and TRBJ1-5; D perhaps matches TRBD1 (5 bases). Looked up from germline, CDR1 is SNHLY and CDR2 is FYNNEI. The length of the CDR3 is 13 residues. Trimming removed 4 bases at V and 3 bases at J, with 7 bases between. CDR3 nucleotide sequence: TGTGCCAGCAGTGTTGGGGCCAATCAGCCCCAGCATTTT. Translated, it gives CASSVGANQPQHF. Full variable domain (remainder filled in from reference TRBV2 and TRBJ1-5): EPEVTQTPSHQVTQMGQEVILRCVPISNHLYFYWYRQILGQKVEFLVSFYNNEISEKSEIFDDQFSVERPDGSNFTLKIRSTKLEDSAMYFCASSVGANQPQHFGDGTRLSIL.

The V gene is TRBV5-1, the J gene TRBJ2-2; possible D gene TRBD1, 5 bases. V was trimmed by 3 bases and J by 4 bases, leaving 13 bases between them. The germline CDR1 and CDR2 sequences are SGHRS and YFSETQ. This CDR3 spans 15 amino acids. The CDR3 nucleotides read TGCGCCAGCAGCTCCCAAGACAGAAGCACCGGGGAGCTGTTTTTT. Translating gives CASSSQDRSTGELFF.

V usage is TRBV7-9 and J usage is TRBJ2-7, with D tentatively TRBD2 (5 bases). Germline CDR1 is SEHNR and CDR2 is FQNEAQ (reference sequence). V was pared by 1 base and J by 6 bases, with 13 bases between. This CDR3 contains 14 residues. The DNA of the CDR3 is TGTGCCAGCAGCTTAGACATTAGCGTAACCGAGCAGTACTTC. This translates into CASSLDISVTEQYF.

This chain uses TRBV3-1 (or the pseudogene TRBV3-2) with TRBJ1-2, with 8 nucleotides matching TRBD1. The germline V gene encodes CDR1 LGHDT and CDR2 YNNKEL (reference sequence). With 3 bases clipped from V and 8 bases from J, the junction kept 5 bases outside the gene matches. This CDR3 contains 13 residues. The CDR3 DNA sequence: TGTGCCAGCAGCCAGGACAGGGAAGAGGGCTACACCTTC. Protein: CASSQDREEGYTF.

This clone showed up just once. The chain employs TRBV29-1 and TRBJ1-5; 8 nucleotides line up with TRBD1. Germline V CDR1 and CDR2: SQVTM, ANQGSEA. J gave up 6 bases and V 4 bases, and 5 bases lay outside the gene matches. The CDR3 covers 13 residues. CDR3 coding DNA: TGCAGCGTTGGGCAGGGGGCAAGTCAGCCCCAGCATTTT. This gives the protein CSVGQGASQPQHF.

The chain couples TRBV5-6 to TRBJ2-7, with D tentatively TRBD1 (6 bases). V lost 4 bases and J lost 2, with 7 bases in between. There are 12 residues in the CDR3. Per germline, CDR1 SGHDT and CDR2 YYEEEE. DNA for the CDR3: TGTGCCAGCAGCCCAGGGGCCTACGAGCAGTACTTC. This translates into CASSPGAYEQYF.

This chain uses TRBV9 with TRBJ2-2; 8 bases are shared with TRBD2. The CDR3 has 15 amino acids. V trimming: 8 bases; J trimming: 5 bases; junction bases outside the gene matches: 11. CDR1 and CDR2 (germline): SGDLS, YYNGEE. CDR3 nucleotides: TGTGCCAGTAACCCGGGGGGGCTAGGGACCGGGGAGCTGTTTTTT. This encodes CASNPGGLGTGELFF.

The chain carries TRBV7-2 and TRBJ2-3, with 12 positions matching TRBD2. This CDR3 spans 16 amino acids. The germline V gene encodes CDR1 SGHTA and CDR2 FQGNSA. After removal of 3 bases from V and 4 bases from J, the junction contained 5 bases not matched to a gene. The chain's CDR3 is CASSLWTSGISDTQYF. CDR3 bases: TGTGCCAGCAGCTTGTGGACTAGCGGGATCTCAGATACGCAGTATTTT.

This clone was observed a single time. The chain links TRBV19 to TRBJ1-1, with 7 bases fitting TRBD1. The CDR3 has 17 residues. The trim removed 10 bases at V and 7 bases at J, leaving 24 bases unmatched. Germline V CDR1 and CDR2: LNHDA, SQIVND (reference sequence). The CDR3 is CATSRGGVTGDRGEAFF. The CDR3 DNA sequence: TGTGCCACCTCCCGGGGGGGGGTAACAGGGGATAGAGGTGAAGCTTTCTTT. Together with reference TRBV19 and TRBJ1-1, the CDR3 gives the full variable domain: DGGITQSPKYLFRKEGQNVTLSCEQNLNHDAMYWYRQDPGQGLRLIYYSQIVNDFQKGDIAEGYSVSREKKESFPLTVTSAQKNPTAFYLCATSRGGVTGDRGEAFFGQGTRLTVV.

The chain employs TRBV7-3 and TRBJ2-1, with 8 bases that match TRBD2. V was pared by 1 base and J by 4 bases, with 6 bases of the junction left unmatched. Germline CDR1 and CDR2: SGHTA and FQGTGA. The CDR3 consists of 16 residues. Here the CDR3 DNA reads TGTGCCAGCAGCTTAAAGGTGGCGGGAGGTTACAATGAGCAGTTCTTC. Its protein product is CASSLKVAGGYNEQFF.

The J gene is TRBJ2-1, the V gene TRBV18; D not certain. CDR1 and CDR2 from the germline V gene are KGHSH and LQKENI. The ends were cut back, 0 bases at V and 5 bases at J, with 8 bases in the middle. The CDR3 covers 14 residues. This CDR3 is CASSPPRPNNEQFF. The CDR3 DNA follows: TGTGCCAGCTCACCACCCCGTCCTAACAATGAGCAGTTCTTC.

J is TRBJ1-1 and V is TRBV5-6; D call uncertain. V dropped 1 base and J dropped 4 bases, with 11 bases sitting between them. Germline assignment: CDR1 SGHDT and CDR2 YYEEEE. The CDR3 has 14 residues. The CDR3 DNA reads TGTGCCAGCAGCTTGTTCCAGGTCGGCACTGAAGCTTTCTTT. It translates to CASSLFQVGTEAFF.

The rearrangement uses TRBV6-1 and TRBJ1-5; D is unclear. CDR1 and CDR2 (germline): MNHNS, SASEGT. The V end was cut by 3 bases, the J end by 4 bases, with 7 bases between. CDR3 size: 13 residues. The CDR3: CASSDLRNQPQHF. CDR3 DNA sequence: TGTGCCAGCAGTGATCTTCGTAATCAGCCCCAGCATTTT.